This is a list of T cell receptor beta chains from one sample in a study of OX40 agonist ivuxolimab in advanced cancers. Profiled with immunoSEQ multiplex PCR; TCRdb holds only in-frame clones, not every one. This sample has approximately 50,000 clones, with about nine tenths found just once. The source material was CD4+ or CD8+ T cells sorted from blood, sampled in a trial of the OX40 agonist ivuxolimab. The receptors here all came from an adult with an advanced solid tumor such as melanoma, head and neck, liver or kidney cancer. Each CDR3 is given with its conserved first and last residue. A D gene is named only where the DNA matches it firmly. Size is stated for part of the rows, as once, few or many counts, or as a class when the clone is expanded.

j_call v_call clone_size d_call cdr3_nt cdr3_aa
TRBJ2-5 TRBV4-2 NA NA TGTGCCAGCAGCCAAGCGAGGTTCCAAGAGACCCAGTACTTC CASSQARFQETQYF
TRBJ2-7 TRBV7-9 NA NA TGTGCCAGCAGCACCTCCTACGAGCAGTACTTC CASSTSYEQYF
TRBJ1-1 TRBV18 NA TRBD1 TGTGCCAGCTCACGTAACCTCGACAGGGTGAACACTGAAGCTTTCTTT CASSRNLDRVNTEAFF
TRBJ2-7 TRBV9 NA TRBD2 TGTGCCAGCAGCGTCGTTAGCGGGAGTTTCGACGAGCAGTACTTC CASSVVSGSFDEQYF
TRBJ2-7 TRBV5-1 NA TRBD1 TGCGCCAGCAGCTTGGTAACAGGGGGCCGCTACGAGCAGTACTTC CASSLVTGGRYEQYF
TRBJ2-5 TRBV5-1 NA TRBD1 TGCGCCAGCAGCTTGGAATCGGGACAGGGGCAAGAGACCCAGTACTTC CASSLESGQGQETQYF
TRBJ1-4 TRBV19 NA NA TGTGCCAGTAGCAATGAAAAACTGTTTTTT CASSNEKLFF
TRBJ2-1 TRBV11-2 NA NA TGTGCCAGCAGCTTGCAGCTCTCCTACAATGAGCAGTTCTTC CASSLQLSYNEQFF
TRBJ2-5 TRBV30 NA TRBD2 TGTGCCTGGCGGCGGGGGGAGGCGTGGGAGACCCAGTACTTC CAWRRGEAWETQYF
TRBJ2-7 TRBV2 once NA TGTGCCAGCAGTGGTGAGCGCCCGCCGGATTACGAGCAGTACTTC CASSGERPPDYEQYF
TRBJ2-3 TRBV11-1 NA TRBD2 TGTGCCAGCAGCCTAGCGGGAGGTTCAGATACGCAGTATTTT CASSLAGGSDTQYF
TRBJ2-7 TRBV11-1 NA NA TGTGCCAGCAGCTCTCAGGGAAATCCGTCCTACGAGCAGTACTTC CASSSQGNPSYEQYF
TRBJ2-1 TRBV18 few NA TGTGCCAGCTCACCACCGATGACCCCCGGAGGGCAGTTCTTC CASSPPMTPGGQFF
TRBJ1-1 TRBV6-1 NA NA TGTGCCAGCGGGTTCGGGGGGCAGGGCACTGAAGCTTTCTTT CASGFGGQGTEAFF
TRBJ2-3 TRBV27 NA NA TGTGCCAGCAGGCCGACTGGGACAGATACGCAGTATTTT CASRPTGTDTQYF
TRBJ1-5 TRBV5-1 NA TRBD1 TGCGCCAGCAGTCCGGGACAGATCAATCAGCCCCAGCATTTT CASSPGQINQPQHF
TRBJ1-3 TRBV5-3 NA TRBD1 TGTGCCAGCAGTCAGGGACAGGGGGCGAGAAACACCATATATTTT CASSQGQGARNTIYF
TRBJ2-2 TRBV5-1 NA TRBD2 TGCGCCAGCCGACTAGCGGAAAACACCGGGGAGCTGTTTTTT CASRLAENTGELFF
TRBJ2-7 TRBV27 NA TRBD1 TGTGCCAGCAGTAGAACCGGGACAGGGTCCTACGAGCAGTACTTC CASSRTGTGSYEQYF
TRBJ1-2 TRBV4-1 NA NA TGCGCCAGCAGCCAAGGGTCAGGGGTGGAAGTGAGGTATGGCTACACCTTC CASSQGSGVEVRYGYTF
TRBJ2-4 TRBV19 NA TRBD1 TGTGCCAGTAGTATTGGCCCGGGACAGAAAACCAAAAACATTCAGTACTTC CASSIGPGQKTKNIQYF
TRBJ1-2 TRBV7-3 NA NA TGTGCCAGCAGCTTAAACCCGGGGGCGGTTTCTGGCTACACCTTC CASSLNPGAVSGYTF
TRBJ2-7 TRBV7-6 NA TRBD1 TGTGCCAGCAGCCCTAGGACAGGGGGGACCTACGAGCAGTACTTC CASSPRTGGTYEQYF
TRBJ1-1 TRBV28 NA NA TGTGCCAGCAAGGAGAACACTGAAGCTTTCTTT CASKENTEAFF
TRBJ1-2 TRBV30 NA NA TGTGCCTGGAGTGTAGGCAGGTTGTTTCCTTACACCTTC CAWSVGRLFPYTF